This TCR beta chain was retrieved from a study of Graves' ophthalmopathy and Graves' hyperthyroidism. Findings and caveats of the study: With about 88% sensitivity and roughly 76% specificity, a 13-signature model separated ophthalmopathy from stable hyperthyroidism. The model predicted progression of ophthalmopathy with a sensitivity of just over 70%, and its specificity was under 75%.

Researchers took RNA transcripts and amplified TCR beta CDR3 regions from them. Amplification began with first-round RT-PCR using HTBI primers, then second-round multiplex PCR was performed. TCRdb fed the multiplex PCR reads into MiXCR, producing one record per CDR3 protein. The repertoire holds roughly 400,000 distinct CDR3 sequences, with around 17% as singletons. Details on this clonotype: The target antigen is unknown.

Ophthalmopathy-affected donors exhibited moderate-to-severe activity, CAS ≥3, NOSPECS ≥4, and duration under 3 months. Establishment of the diagnosis relied upon clinical symptoms, serum thyroxine, TRAb, thyroid ultrasound and orbital computed tomography. V was pared by 5 bases and J by 1 base, with 8 bases between. The CDR3 has 13 residues. The V gene's germline CDR1 is SQVTM and CDR2 ANQGSEA. The clonotype originates from a woman aged 18 to 35 with Graves' ophthalmopathy. The chain is built from TRBV29-1 and TRBJ2-2, with unresolved D. Specimen: peripheral blood. The CDR3 coding sequence is TGCAGCGTTCTATCTTTGAACACCGGGGAGCTGTTTTTT. It codes for CSVLSLNTGELFF.